Shown below are 19 T cell receptor beta chains from a single sample sequenced in a study of CD8 T cells in ankylosing spondylitis. TCRdb called the 5' RACE reads again in MiXCR, with one record for every CDR3 protein. This sample carries around 150,000 distinct CDR3 sequences, over 9.5% of them seen once, and the ten largest clones take 4.1%. Specimen: blood, either unsorted or a sorted T cell fraction (not recorded which). The receptors here all came from a female donor with ankylosing spondylitis or in good health (not recorded which).

This clonotype was found many times. The chain is built from TRBV6-6 and TRBJ2-7, with D perhaps being TRBD1 or TRBD2 (5 bases each). The germline gives CDR1 MNHNY, CDR2 SVGAGI (reference sequence). The germline V and J ends were trimmed by 7 bases and 3 bases, with 7 bases remaining between them. The CDR3 sequence is 11 residues long. The CDR3: CASKGSYEQYF. The CDR3 DNA reads as TGTGCCAGCAAGGGGAGCTACGAGCAGTACTTC.

There are many counts of this clonotype. The V call is TRBV6-2 or TRBV6-3, the J call TRBJ1-2; D is unclear. Per germline, CDR1 MNHEY and CDR2 SVGEGT. The CDR3 spans 14 residues. Trimming left V 2 bases short and J 4 bases short, with 11 bases between. The CDR3 reads CASSYRTGIYGYTF. In DNA, the CDR3 is TGTGCCAGCAGTTACCGAACGGGGATCTATGGCTACACCTTC.

In its sample, this clonotype was seen many times. V is TRBV29-1 and J is TRBJ1-2, with no clear D. Germline CDR1 reads SQVTM; CDR2 reads ANQGSEA. The CDR3 has 11 amino acids. V was clipped by 4 bases and J by 4 bases, with 7 bases between them. The CDR3 reads CSVGGAYGYTF. The CDR3 region has the DNA TGCAGCGTTGGGGGTGCCTATGGCTACACCTTC.

In its sample, this clonotype was seen a few times. This chain connects TRBV12-3 or TRBV12-4 to TRBJ1-6; no clear D gene. The CDR3 has 14 residues. Between the trimmed V and J ends, which lost 3 bases and 6 bases, there was a span of 9 bases. CDR3 loop: CASSFARSNSPLHF. CDR3 DNA sequence: TGTGCCAGCAGTTTTGCCAGGAGTAATTCACCCCTCCACTTT.

The V and J genes are TRBV7-3 and TRBJ2-7; 7 nucleotides match TRBD1. Trimming removed 1 base from V and 2 bases from J; junction bases left unmatched: 5. The CDR3 contains 15 residues. Germline V gene data show CDR1 as SGHTA and CDR2 as FQGTGA. In DNA form, the CDR3 reads TGTGCCAGCAGCTTAAATCGGGACAGAGCCTACGAGCAGTACTTC. This gives the protein CASSLNRDRAYEQYF.

This chain connects TRBV10-3 to TRBJ1-2; D is possibly TRBD1 (6 bases). Germline V gives CDR1 ENHRY, CDR2 SYGVKD. CDR3 size: 15 residues. V was clipped by 0 bases and J by 0 bases, with 8 bases between them. The CDR3 DNA reads as TGTGCCATCAGTGAGTCCGGGACACCTAACTATGGCTACACCTTC. It specifies CAISESGTPNYGYTF.

This clonotype occurred many times. J is TRBJ2-7 and V is TRBV5-4; D might be TRBD1 (6 bases). This CDR3 region has 14 residues. CDR1 and CDR2 from the germline V gene are SGHNT and YYREEE (reference sequence). The ends were cut back, 4 bases at V and 6 bases at J, with 17 bases in the middle. The CDR3 loop reads CASSHPAGVGEQYF. CDR3 in DNA: TGTGCCAGCAGCCACCCCGCAGGGGTGGGCGAGCAGTACTTC.

This clonotype was observed at least ten times. V usage is TRBV5-5 and J usage is TRBJ1-2, with D maybe TRBD1 (5 bases). The CDR3 is made up of 13 amino acids. Germline V gives CDR1 SGHKS, CDR2 YYEKEE (reference sequence). The ends were cut back, 0 bases at V and 8 bases at J, with 11 bases in the middle. DNA for the CDR3: TGTGCCAGCAGCTTGGGGGAGAGGGACGGCTACACCTTC. This encodes CASSLGERDGYTF. Based on the CDR3 plus reference TRBV5-5 and TRBJ1-2, the full variable domain is DAGVTQSPTHLIKTRGQQVTLRCSPISGHKSVSWYQQVLGQGPQFIFQYYEKEERGRGNFPDRFSARQFPNYSSELNVNALLLGDSALYLCASSLGERDGYTFGSGTRLTVV.

This clonotype was detected ten times or more. V is TRBV5-1 and J is TRBJ1-4, with D perhaps matching TRBD1 (6 bases). The length of the CDR3 is 14 residues. Germline loops: CDR1 SGHRS, CDR2 YFSETQ. V was cut by 7 bases and J by 6 bases, with 16 bases left in between. The CDR3 reads CASRRTEGYEKLFF. CDR3 coding DNA: TGCGCCAGCCGGAGGACAGAGGGGTATGAAAAACTGTTTTTT.

This clonotype was recorded many times. The chain links TRBV29-1 to TRBJ2-7, with D perhaps TRBD2 (7 bases). Trimming took off 4 bases at V and 3 bases at J, with 13 bases between the two ends. This CDR3 has 13 amino acids. CDR1 and CDR2 from the germline V gene are SQVTM and ANQGSEA. CDR3 in amino acids: CSVGSGGHYEQYF. The CDR3 coding sequence is TGCAGCGTTGGGTCGGGGGGCCACTACGAGCAGTACTTC.

This clonotype was detected ten times or more. CDR3 residues: CASSIGGGYVGANVLTF. The CDR3 bases are TGTGCCAGTAGTATAGGAGGCGGGTATGTCGGGGCCAACGTCCTGACTTTC. The chain uses TRBV19 and TRBJ2-6, with D perhaps TRBD2 (5 bases). Trimming removed 1 base from V and 4 bases from J, with 14 bases in between. The germline CDR1 and CDR2 sequences are LNHDA and SQIVND (reference sequence). This CDR3 is 17 amino acids long.

This clonotype appeared a few times. The V call is TRBV18, the J call TRBJ1-4, with 7 bases fitting TRBD1. The CDR3 runs to 15 residues. Germline trimming cut 0 bases from V and 7 bases from J; bases unmatched to any gene: 5. Germline CDR1 reads KGHSH; CDR2 reads LQKENI. CDR3 region: CASSPPSGGGEKLFF. The CDR3 DNA sequence: TGTGCCAGCTCACCACCGTCAGGGGGAGGTGAAAAACTGTTTTTT.

Concerning this clonotype itself: A clone one base away is much larger, so this may be a read error. This chain joins TRBV27 and TRBJ1-2; D gene unclear. In germline, CDR1 is MNHEY, CDR2 SMNVEV (reference sequence). Trimming shortened V by 6 bases and J by 4 bases, and 18 bases separated the two germline ends. This CDR3 contains 15 residues. CDR3 nucleotide sequence: TGTGCCAGCAGCAAAACAGCGGACCCTCTCTATGGCTACACCTTC. Translating it yields CASSKTADPLYGYTF.

Ten or more counts support this clonotype. The chain is built from TRBV20-1 and TRBJ2-5, with no clear D. Germline V gives CDR1 DFQATT, CDR2 SNEGSKA (reference sequence). V dropped 3 bases and J dropped 2 bases, with 7 bases sitting between them. The CDR3 is made up of 12 amino acids. This chain's CDR3 is CSASPAQETQYF. CDR3 sequence (DNA): TGCAGTGCTAGCCCAGCGCAAGAGACCCAGTACTTC.

This clonotype was recorded many times. The chain joins TRBV28 to TRBJ1-5; D is ambiguous. The CDR3 is 12 amino acids. Germline loops: CDR1 MDHEN, CDR2 SYDVKM. V was cut by 5 bases and J by 0 bases, with 2 bases left in between. The CDR3 loop reads CASSVSNQPQHF. CDR3 in DNA: TGTGCCAGCAGTGTTAGCAATCAGCCCCAGCATTTT.

Ten or more counts support this clonotype. J is TRBJ1-2 and V is TRBV29-1; a possible D gene is TRBD1 (6 bases). The CDR3 sequence is 11 residues long. With 6 bases removed from V and 4 bases from J, the gap between germline ends came to 9 bases. Germline V gene lookup returns CDR1 SQVTM and CDR2 ANQGSEA. The CDR3 here is CSVRGSYGYTF. The DNA for the CDR3 is TGCAGCGTAAGGGGGTCCTATGGCTACACCTTC.

This clonotype was counted a few times. This chain links TRBV18 with TRBJ2-1, with a possible D match to TRBD2 (6 bases). V lost 3 bases and J 6 bases, leaving 18 bases between the germline ends. This CDR3 spans 16 amino acids. Germline V CDR1 and CDR2: KGHSH, LQKENI. The CDR3 sequence: CASSPLRNGGANEQFF. CDR3 nucleotide sequence: TGTGCCAGCTCACCGCTTAGGAACGGGGGAGCCAATGAGCAGTTCTTC.

This clonotype has at least ten counts. Written as DNA, the CDR3 is TGTGCCACCAGTGATTCGCGCGAGCAGTACTTC. This encodes CATSDSREQYF. This sequence joins TRBV24-1 and TRBJ2-7; no clear D gene. V shed 2 bases and J shed 6 bases, with 4 bases lying between them. The germline V gene has CDR1 KGHDR and CDR2 SFDVKD. The CDR3 covers 11 residues.

This clonotype was counted ten times or more. The CDR3: CASSLGGLAGHTDTQYF. The CDR3 nucleotides are TGTGCCAGCAGCTTAGGAGGACTAGCGGGTCACACAGATACGCAGTATTTT. V is TRBV7-6 and J is TRBJ2-3; 11 positions match TRBD2. Germline V gives CDR1 SGHVS, CDR2 FNYEAQ. The CDR3 runs 17 residues. Trimming took 1 base from V and 2 from J; bases not matched to a gene: 5. Filled out from reference TRBV7-6 and TRBJ2-3, the complete variable domain reads GAGVSQSPRYKVTKRGQDVALRCDPISGHVSLYWYRQALGQGPEFLTYFNYEAQQDKSGLPNDRFSAERPEGSISTLTIQRTEQRDSAMYRCASSLGGLAGHTDTQYFGPGTRLTVL.